The next 8 T cell receptor beta chains were all read from a single sample in a study of T cell clonotyping in hematopoietic cell transplantation. Using immunoSEQ multiplex PCR, the repertoire was profiled, and TCRdb retains in-frame clones only, with some absent. The repertoire holds around 15,000 clones, with 61% as singletons. The source was PBMCs, collected 30 days after allogeneic stem cell transplant. These receptor sequences come from a male patient aged 45-60 years who had an allogeneic stem cell transplant from an unrelated donor, so T cells may come from the graft donor. Some clones in this sample may be carry-over from other donors' samples.

The V call is TRBV30, the J call TRBJ1-2, with D tentatively TRBD1 (5 bases). The CDR3 extends over 13 amino acids. From germline, CDR1 is GTSNPN and CDR2 SVGIG (reference sequence). V was cut by 1 base and J by 4 bases, with 10 bases left in between. In DNA, the CDR3 is TGTGCCTGGAGTGCGGGACTTACCTATGGCTACACCTTC. Its translation: CAWSAGLTYGYTF.

This clone was counted only a few times. The chain combines TRBV2 with TRBJ1-3, with TRBD1 matching over 10 bases. The CDR3 covers 15 residues. The trim removed 6 bases at V and 4 bases at J, leaving 6 bases unmatched. The V gene's germline CDR1 is SNHLY and CDR2 FYNNEI. CDR3 nucleotide sequence: TGTGCCAGCAGCGTGGGACAGGGGTCAGGAAACACCATATATTTT. This codes for CASSVGQGSGNTIYF.

The V gene is TRBV30, the J gene TRBJ2-3; no reliable D call. Germline V gene sequence: CDR1 GTSNPN, CDR2 SVGIG (reference sequence). Trimming shortened V by 4 bases and J by 2 bases, and 7 bases separated the two germline ends. The CDR3 is 12 residues long. This CDR3 is CAWNSDTDTQYF. In DNA, the CDR3 is TGTGCCTGGAATTCCGACACAGATACGCAGTATTTT.

The chain recombines TRBV29-1 with TRBJ1-4; D is perhaps TRBD1 (6 bases). The germline V and J ends were trimmed by 1 base and 5 bases, with 8 bases remaining between them. The germline CDR1 and CDR2 sequences are SQVTM and ANQGSEA. The CDR3 spans 13 residues. This chain's CDR3 is CSVEVQGNEKLFF. The DNA of the CDR3 is TGCAGCGTTGAAGTGCAGGGGAATGAAAAACTGTTTTTT. The complete variable domain, with remaining parts taken from reference TRBV29-1 and TRBJ1-4, reads SAVISQKPSRDICQRGTSLTIQCQVDSQVTMMFWYRQQPGQSLTLIATANQGSEATYESGFVIDKFPISRPNLTFSTLTVSNMSPEDSSIYLCSVEVQGNEKLFFGSGTQLSVL.

The chain couples TRBV2 to TRBJ2-7, with 7 positions matching TRBD1. CDR3 length equals 12 residues. Germline CDR1 and CDR2: SNHLY and FYNNEI. Losses at the gene ends were 9 bases for V and 3 bases for J; bases not matched to a gene: 5. The CDR3 sequence is CARRDSLYEQYF. The CDR3 coding sequence is TGTGCCAGGAGGGACAGTCTCTACGAGCAGTACTTC.

The chain employs TRBV30 and TRBJ1-1; D unresolved. The CDR3 has 13 amino acids. Trimming cost V 0 bases and J 4 bases, with 9 bases left between them. Germline V lookup: CDR1 GTSNPN, CDR2 SVGIG (reference sequence). CDR3 DNA sequence: TGTGCCTGGAGTGTAATCGGGGTCACTGAAGCTTTCTTT. Its protein is CAWSVIGVTEAFF.

J is TRBJ2-7 and V is TRBV27; D unclear. Trimming stripped 4 bases from V and 3 bases from J, with 16 bases between. The CDR3 consists of 15 residues. Germline CDR1 is MNHEY and CDR2 is SMNVEV (reference sequence). CDR3 sequence: CASSSPGPSLYEQYF. As DNA, the CDR3 is TGTGCCAGCAGTTCCCCGGGTCCGAGCCTCTACGAGCAGTACTTC.

This clone occurred a few times. The chain couples TRBV30 to TRBJ1-5; the D gene is possibly TRBD1 (5 bases). The CDR3 sequence is 13 residues long. Germline values: CDR1 GTSNPN, CDR2 SVGIG (reference sequence). V was shortened by 5 bases and J by 6 bases, with 14 bases between the two germline ends. CDR3 residues: CAWDQGGGQPQHF. The CDR3 DNA reads as TGTGCCTGGGATCAGGGTGGAGGTCAGCCCCAGCATTTT.